One and the same sample provided the 4 T cell receptor beta chains below, sequenced in a study of Graves' ophthalmopathy and Graves' hyperthyroidism (dated by TCRdb to 2016 to 2019). Instrument on record: Illumina HiSeq 2000. TCR beta CDR3 regions were amplified from RNA transcripts for repertoire sequencing. The first round was an RT-PCR using HTBI primers with the Qiagen OneStep RT-PCR kit, and this first round was followed by a second-round multiplex PCR, then size selection and purification. TCRdb reran the public reads through fastp at Q25 and MiXCR, keeping productive beta chains. When rows share a CDR3 protein, they turn into one entry using the most common DNA and genes. The sample yields approximately 640,000 distinct CDR3 sequences; under 50% were counted once. The leading ten clones occupy over 2.5% of the sample. Sample: peripheral blood. These receptors all stem from an adult man with Graves' ophthalmopathy.

The CDR3 DNA follows: TGTGCCAGCTCTCCCATGAACAGGGGTAATTCACCCCTCCACTTT. Its translation is CASSPMNRGNSPLHF. The chain links TRBV9 to TRBJ1-6; 7 bases are shared with TRBD1. The CDR3 extends over 15 amino acids. CDR1 and CDR2 (germline): SGDLS, YYNGEE. V shed 7 bases, J shed 6 bases, and the junction held 10 bases outside the gene matches. The full variable domain, completed using reference TRBV9 and TRBJ1-6, is DSGVTQTPKHLITATGQRVTLRCSPRSGDLSVYWYQQSLDQGLQFLIQYYNGEERAKGNILERFSAQQFPDLHSELNLSSLELGDSALYFCASSPMNRGNSPLHFGNGTRLTVT.

In its sample, this clonotype was seen many times. The chain couples TRBV4-2 to TRBJ1-2, with unresolved D. Germline CDR1 LGHNA, CDR2 YNFKEQ. This CDR3 region has 12 residues. V shed 3 bases and J shed 7 bases, with 9 bases lying between them. The CDR3, as DNA: TGTGCCAGCAGCCAGGACCCCCGTGGCTACACCTTC. Residues: CASSQDPRGYTF.

At least ten counts were recorded for this clonotype. The chain uses TRBV7-9 and TRBJ2-2, with 10 bases matching TRBD2. Trimming took 0 bases from V and 7 from J; bases not matched to a gene: 14. From germline, CDR1 is SEHNR and CDR2 FQNEAQ (reference sequence). CDR3 length: 19 residues. DNA of the CDR3: TGTGCCAGCAGCTTAGCCACCGGGCTAGCGGGAGTTATTCACGGGGAGCTGTTTTTT. Translation: CASSLATGLAGVIHGELFF. The entire variable domain, with the rest obtained from reference TRBV7-9 and TRBJ2-2, is as follows: DTGVSQNPRHKITKRGQNVTFRCDPISEHNRLYWYRQTLGQGPEFLTYFQNEAQLEKSRLLSDRFSAERPKGSFSTLEIQRTEQGDSAMYLCASSLATGLAGVIHGELFFGEGSRLTVL.

In its sample, this clonotype was seen many times. V and J are TRBV5-1 and TRBJ1-2; tentatively, D is TRBD1 (5 bases). The V end lost 3 bases, the J end lost 4 bases, and 13 bases lay between the germline ends. CDR3 length equals 14 residues. The germline V gene has CDR1 SGHRS and CDR2 YFSETQ. This CDR3 reads CASSSIGTSYGYTF. DNA of the CDR3: TGCGCCAGCAGCTCCATAGGGACCTCCTATGGCTACACCTTC.